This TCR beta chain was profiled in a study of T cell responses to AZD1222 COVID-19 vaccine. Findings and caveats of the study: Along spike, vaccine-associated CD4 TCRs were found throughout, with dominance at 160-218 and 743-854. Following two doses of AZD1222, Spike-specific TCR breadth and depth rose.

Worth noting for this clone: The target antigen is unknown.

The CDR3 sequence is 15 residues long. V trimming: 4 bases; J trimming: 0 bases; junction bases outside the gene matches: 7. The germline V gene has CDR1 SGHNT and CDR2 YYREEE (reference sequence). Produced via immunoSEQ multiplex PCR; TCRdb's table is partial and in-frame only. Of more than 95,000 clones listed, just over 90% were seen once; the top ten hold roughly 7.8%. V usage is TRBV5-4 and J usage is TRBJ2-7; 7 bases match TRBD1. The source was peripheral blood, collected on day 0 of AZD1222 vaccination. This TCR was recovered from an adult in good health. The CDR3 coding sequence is TGTGCCAGCAGCCCCGGACAGGAACACTCCTACGAGCAGTACTTC. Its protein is CASSPGQEHSYEQYF. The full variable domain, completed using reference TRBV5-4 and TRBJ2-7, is ETGVTQSPTHLIKTRGQQVTLRCSSQSGHNTVSWYQQALGQGPQFIFQYYREEENGRGNFPPRFSGLQFPNYSSELNVNALELDDSALYLCASSPGQEHSYEQYFGPGTRLTVT.